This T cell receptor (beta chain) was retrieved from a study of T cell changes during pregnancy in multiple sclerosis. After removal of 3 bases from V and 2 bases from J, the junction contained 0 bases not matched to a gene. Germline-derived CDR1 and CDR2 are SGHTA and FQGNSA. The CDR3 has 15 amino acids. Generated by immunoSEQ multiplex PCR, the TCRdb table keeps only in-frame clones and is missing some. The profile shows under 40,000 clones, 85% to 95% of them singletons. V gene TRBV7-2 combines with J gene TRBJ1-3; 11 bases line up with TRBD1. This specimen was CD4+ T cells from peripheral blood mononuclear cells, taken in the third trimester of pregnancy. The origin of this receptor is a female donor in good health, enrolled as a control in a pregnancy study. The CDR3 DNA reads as TGTGCCAGCAGCTTGGGACAGGGGGCTGGAAACACCATATATTTT. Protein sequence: CASSLGQGAGNTIYF. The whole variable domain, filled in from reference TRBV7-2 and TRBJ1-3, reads GAGVSQSPSNKVTEKGKDVELRCDPISGHTALYWYRQSLGQGLEFLIYFQGNSAPDKSGLPSDRFSAERTGGSVSTLTIQRTQQEDSAVYLCASSLGQGAGNTIYFGEGSWLTVV.